This T cell receptor beta chain was sequenced for a study of blood T cell repertoires in COVID-19. Across the whole study: Samples of COVID-19 (acute and convalescent) were obtained from the United States, Italy and Spain.

This CDR3 has 14 residues. Trimming removed 4 bases at V and 2 bases at J, with 9 bases between. CDR1 is SNHLY and CDR2 is FYNNEI in the germline V gene. Original methodology: Researchers report that nucleated cell counts were estimated from reference gene primer amplification. The data were produced by immunoSEQ multiplex PCR, yet TCRdb's version contains in-frame clones alone and is incomplete. V and J calls and clone size are given by that table; D and trimming were obtained from the DNA. The profile shows about 260,000 clones, 87% of them singletons. This clone was counted a few times. J is TRBJ1-5 and V is TRBV2; the D is unclear. The clonotype originates from a woman aged 40-49 years who had recovered from COVID-19. Sequenced material: peripheral blood. Here the CDR3 reads CASSAEHGNQPQHF. In nucleotides, the CDR3 is TGTGCCAGCAGTGCAGAACATGGCAATCAGCCCCAGCATTTT. Full variable domain (remainder filled in from reference TRBV2 and TRBJ1-5): EPEVTQTPSHQVTQMGQEVILRCVPISNHLYFYWYRQILGQKVEFLVSFYNNEISEKSEIFDDQFSVERPDGSNFTLKIRSTKLEDSAMYFCASSAEHGNQPQHFGDGTRLSIL.